This T cell receptor beta chain was obtained from a study of OX40 agonist ivuxolimab in advanced cancers. Using immunoSEQ multiplex PCR, the repertoire was profiled, and TCRdb retains in-frame clones only, with some absent. This repertoire shows 65,000 to 95,000 clones, roughly 84% found once; its top ten account for about 5.9%. Source: CD4+ or CD8+ T cells sorted from blood, taken in a trial of the OX40 agonist ivuxolimab. This TCR was recovered from an adult with an advanced solid tumor such as melanoma, head and neck, liver or kidney cancer.

Here the CDR3 reads CASSLVRDSRTEAFF. As DNA, the CDR3 is TGTGCCAGCAGCTTGGTCCGGGACAGCAGGACTGAAGCTTTCTTT. The chain has TRBV5-6 and TRBJ1-1; 7 bases line up with TRBD1. With 0 bases clipped from V and 5 bases from J, the junction kept 7 bases outside the gene matches. This CDR3 contains 15 residues. The V gene's germline CDR1 is SGHDT and CDR2 YYEEEE.